This T cell receptor beta chain is drawn from a study of T cell responses to AZD1222 COVID-19 vaccine. As to this clone: What it binds is not known.

Study-level findings and limits: Spike-specific TCR repertoires showed rising breadth and depth after two AZD1222 doses. Scientists sampled the repertoires only once the peak T cell response had passed. Nearly half of spike-specific TCRs reportedly target variant regions that are unmutated in the B.1.351 and B.1.1.7 variants.

Trimming took 6 bases from V and 5 from J; bases not matched to a gene: 12. The germline gives CDR1 SEHNR, CDR2 FQNEAQ (reference sequence). The CDR3 length is 15 residues. Only in-frame clones appear in the TCRdb table, and some are missing; sequencing was by immunoSEQ multiplex PCR. The table records about 67,000 clones, approximately 80% of them present only once. The sample here was peripheral blood, taken on day 0 of AZD1222 vaccination. J is TRBJ2-7 and V is TRBV7-9; TRBD1 agrees at 8 bases. The TCR originated in an adult in good health. This chain's CDR3 is CASSRGGQGGHEQYF. Here the CDR3 DNA reads TGTGCCAGCAGTCGTGGCGGACAGGGAGGCCACGAGCAGTACTTC.